The 7 T cell receptor beta chains below all came from one sample that was sequenced in a study of shared clonotypes between healthy human individuals. Clones were sequenced by immunoSEQ multiplex PCR, and TCRdb holds only the in-frame ones, with some missing. Of some 2.1 million clones in the sample, just under 95% were seen once. As defined, naive CD8 cells were CD45RO-negative and positively selected for CCR7, with terminally differentiated effector memory CD45RA+ cells excluded. Sequencing used naive CD8+ T cells sorted from blood. All receptors derive from a man between 18 and 35 years old in good health.

This clone appeared once. The rearrangement uses TRBV10-1 and TRBJ2-2; 7 bases match TRBD1. Germline V gives CDR1 WNHNN, CDR2 SYGVQD (reference sequence). The CDR3 contains 19 residues. With 0 bases clipped from V and 1 base from J, the junction kept 11 bases outside the gene matches. The CDR3 loop reads CASSESGRQGVGNTGELFF. For the CDR3, the DNA is TGCGCCAGCAGTGAGTCGGGACGACAGGGCGTGGGGAACACCGGGGAGCTGTTTTTT.

The gene calls are TRBV19 and TRBJ2-1, with 12 nucleotides matching TRBD2. The CDR3 is 14 amino acids. Germline V CDR1 and CDR2: LNHDA, SQIVND (reference sequence). The V segment lost 8 bases and the J segment 9 bases; nucleotides outside the gene matches: 8. CDR3 in amino acids: CASGTSGGSPEQFF. As DNA, the CDR3 is TGTGCCAGTGGTACTAGCGGGGGGTCCCCTGAGCAGTTCTTC.

This chain links TRBV4-1 with TRBJ1-2; the D is unclear. Germline lookup yields CDR1 MGHRA and CDR2 YSYEKL. V dropped 0 bases and J dropped 6 bases, with 17 bases sitting between them. This CDR3 has 16 amino acids. In DNA form, the CDR3 reads TGCGCCAGCAGCCAAGATTCCGGGCGGCAGAGCAATGGCTACACCTTC. This gives the protein CASSQDSGRQSNGYTF.

V usage is TRBV6-5 and J usage is TRBJ2-3, with D possibly being TRBD2 (5 bases). V was shortened by 8 bases and J by 4 bases, with 7 bases between the two germline ends. The CDR3 runs 11 residues. Germline-derived CDR1 and CDR2 are MNHEY and SVGAGI. CDR3 loop: CASLAADTQYF. In DNA, the CDR3 is TGTGCCAGCCTAGCAGCAGATACGCAGTATTTT.

This chain uses TRBV2 with TRBJ1-2, with D hard to call. In germline, CDR1 is SNHLY, CDR2 FYNNEI. The V gene lost 0 bases and the J gene lost 1 base, with 9 bases spanning the gap. This CDR3 comprises 15 residues. CDR3 amino acids: CASSEAFQLNYGYTF. CDR3 nucleotide sequence: TGTGCCAGCAGTGAAGCGTTTCAGCTTAACTATGGCTACACCTTC.

This clone was seen once. This rearrangement joins TRBV29-1 to TRBJ1-1; D is possibly TRBD1 (5 bases). Trimming took 3 bases from V and 4 from J, leaving 12 bases between them. The CDR3 is 13 residues long. Per germline, CDR1 SQVTM and CDR2 ANQGSEA. The CDR3 DNA is TGCAGCGTTGATCGGGGGATAGCCACTGAAGCTTTCTTT. Encoded protein: CSVDRGIATEAFF.

V usage is TRBV9 and J usage is TRBJ1-5; the D is unclear. Germline V gene sequence: CDR1 SGDLS, CDR2 YYNGEE. The CDR3 is 15 amino acids. Trimming took 0 bases from V and 1 from J, leaving 8 bases between them. The DNA for the CDR3 is TGTGCCAGCAGCGTAGGCGTCGGGAGCAATCAGCCCCAGCATTTT. Translated: CASSVGVGSNQPQHF.